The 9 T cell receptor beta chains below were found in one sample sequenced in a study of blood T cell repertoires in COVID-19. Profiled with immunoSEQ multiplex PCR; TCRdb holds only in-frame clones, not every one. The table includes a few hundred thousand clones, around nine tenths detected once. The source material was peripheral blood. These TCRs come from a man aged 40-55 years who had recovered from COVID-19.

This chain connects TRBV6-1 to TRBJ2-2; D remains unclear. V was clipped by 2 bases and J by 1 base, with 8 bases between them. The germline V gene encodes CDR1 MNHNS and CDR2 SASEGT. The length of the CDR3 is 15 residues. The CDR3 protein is CASSESLGNTGELFF. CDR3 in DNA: TGTGCCAGCAGTGAATCCCTAGGGAACACCGGGGAGCTGTTTTTT.

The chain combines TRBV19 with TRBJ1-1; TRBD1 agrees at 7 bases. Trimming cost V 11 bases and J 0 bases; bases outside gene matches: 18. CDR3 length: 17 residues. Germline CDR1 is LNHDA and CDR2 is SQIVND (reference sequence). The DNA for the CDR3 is TGTGCCGCCCCCCCCCTTAGGGACAGACCCTTGAACACTGAAGCTTTCTTT. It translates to CAAPPLRDRPLNTEAFF. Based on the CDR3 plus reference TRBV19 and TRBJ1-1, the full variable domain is DGGITQSPKYLFRKEGQNVTLSCEQNLNHDAMYWYRQDPGQGLRLIYYSQIVNDFQKGDIAEGYSVSREKKESFPLTVTSAQKNPTAFYLCAAPPLRDRPLNTEAFFGQGTRLTVV.

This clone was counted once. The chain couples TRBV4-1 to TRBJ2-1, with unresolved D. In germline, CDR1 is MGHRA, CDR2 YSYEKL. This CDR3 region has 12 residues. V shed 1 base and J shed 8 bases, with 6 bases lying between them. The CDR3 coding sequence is TGCGCCAGCAGCCAAGCTCCCGATGAGCAGTTCTTC. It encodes CASSQAPDEQFF.

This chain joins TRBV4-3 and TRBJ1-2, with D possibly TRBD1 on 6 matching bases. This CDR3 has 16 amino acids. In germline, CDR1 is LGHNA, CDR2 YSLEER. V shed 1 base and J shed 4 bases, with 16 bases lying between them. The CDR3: CASSQGRTGTFYGYTF. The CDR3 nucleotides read TGCGCCAGCAGCCAAGGGAGAACAGGGACATTCTATGGCTACACCTTC.

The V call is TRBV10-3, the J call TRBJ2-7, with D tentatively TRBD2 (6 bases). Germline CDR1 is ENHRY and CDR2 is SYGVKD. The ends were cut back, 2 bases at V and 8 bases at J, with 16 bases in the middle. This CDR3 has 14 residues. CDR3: CAISEGTELRKQYF. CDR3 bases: TGTGCCATCAGTGAGGGGACTGAGCTACGGAAGCAGTACTTC.

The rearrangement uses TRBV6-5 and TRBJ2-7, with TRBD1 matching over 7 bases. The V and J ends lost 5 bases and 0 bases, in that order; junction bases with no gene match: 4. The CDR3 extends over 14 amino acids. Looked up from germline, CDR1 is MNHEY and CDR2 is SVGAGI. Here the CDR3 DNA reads TGTGCCAGCAGTAAGACAGGGAGCTCCTACGAGCAGTACTTC. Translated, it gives CASSKTGSSYEQYF.

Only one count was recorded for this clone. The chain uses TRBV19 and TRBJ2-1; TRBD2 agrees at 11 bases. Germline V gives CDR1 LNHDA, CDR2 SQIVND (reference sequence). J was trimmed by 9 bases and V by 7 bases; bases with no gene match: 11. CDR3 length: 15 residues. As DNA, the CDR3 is TGTGCCAGTACCGATAGCGGGGGGGCTTCGGGTGAGCAGTTCTTC. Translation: CASTDSGGASGEQFF.

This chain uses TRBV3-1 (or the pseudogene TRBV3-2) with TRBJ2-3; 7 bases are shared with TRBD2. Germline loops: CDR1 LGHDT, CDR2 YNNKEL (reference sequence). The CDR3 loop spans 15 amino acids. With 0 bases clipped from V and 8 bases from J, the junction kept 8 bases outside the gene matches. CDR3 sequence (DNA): TGTGCCAGCAGCCAAGATCCCACTAGCGTCGGTACGCAGTATTTT. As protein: CASSQDPTSVGTQYF.

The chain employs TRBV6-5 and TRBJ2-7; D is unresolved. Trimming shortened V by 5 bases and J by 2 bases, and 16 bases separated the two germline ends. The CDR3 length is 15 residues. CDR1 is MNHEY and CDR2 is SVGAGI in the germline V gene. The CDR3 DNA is TGTGCCAGCAGTCCCCCCTCCCCTGCAGCCTACGAGCAGTACTTC. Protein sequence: CASSPPSPAAYEQYF.